These 7 T cell receptor beta chains share one sample of origin, sequenced in a study of T-cell reconstitution after alpha-beta-depleted transplantation in children. The authors prepared the TCRbeta library with unique molecular identifiers. Each CDR3 protein is one row after TCRdb ran MiXCR on the PCR reads. The repertoire consists of about 870,000 distinct CDR3 sequences, with 15% to 20% occurring once and the leading ten covering roughly 5%. The input for sequencing was PBMCs, mostly from graft donor cells, taken 360 days after TCRalphabeta/CD19-depleted stem cell transplant. Receptor source: a male patient between 10 and 17 years old who had a stem cell transplant for acute lymphoblastic leukemia, so the T cells may come from the graft donor.

The genes are TRBV6-5 and TRBJ2-5, with D unclear. V was cut by 2 bases and J by 5 bases, with 12 bases left in between. Germline V gene data show CDR1 as MNHEY and CDR2 as SVGAGI. CDR3 length: 14 residues. The CDR3 protein is CASSYPEGFETQYF. As DNA, the CDR3 is TGTGCCAGCAGTTACCCTGAAGGTTTTGAGACCCAGTACTTC.

This clonotype was counted between two and nine times. The genes are TRBV12-3 or TRBV12-4 and TRBJ1-5, with D uncertain. V lost 7 bases, J lost 4 bases, and 11 bases lay in between. This CDR3 is built from 13 residues. Written as DNA, the CDR3 is TGTGCCAGCACCCCTAGGTTTAATCAGCCCCAGCATTTT. Its translation: CASTPRFNQPQHF.

This sequence joins TRBV27 and TRBJ2-1, with TRBD1 identical over 7 bases. The length of the CDR3 is 15 residues. The germline V gene has CDR1 MNHEY and CDR2 SMNVEV (reference sequence). The V and J ends lost 4 bases and 0 bases, in that order; junction bases with no gene match: 3. The CDR3 DNA reads as TGTGCCAGCAGTTCCGGGACAGACTCCTACAATGAGCAGTTCTTC. Its protein is CASSSGTDSYNEQFF.

V usage is TRBV9 and J usage is TRBJ2-1; D unresolved. V shed 4 bases and J shed 4 bases, with 9 bases lying between them. Germline V CDR1 and CDR2: SGDLS, YYNGEE. This CDR3 has 13 amino acids. The CDR3 sequence: CASSPDGYNEQFF. The CDR3 DNA sequence: TGTGCCAGCAGCCCGGACGGATACAATGAGCAGTTCTTC.

This clonotype showed up just a few times. The chain joins TRBV5-5 to TRBJ2-5; D is unresolved. From germline, CDR1 is SGHKS and CDR2 YYEKEE (reference sequence). Trimming removed 6 bases from V and 5 bases from J, with 23 bases in between. The CDR3 spans 16 residues. In DNA form, the CDR3 reads TGTGCCAGCATCCCCACCCAGGTCTGGGGATGGGAGACCCAGTACTTC. Encoded protein: CASIPTQVWGWETQYF.

This clonotype has a handful of counts. This chain joins TRBV7-6 and TRBJ2-7; no definite D call. Germline V gene data show CDR1 as SGHVS and CDR2 as FNYEAQ. This CDR3 is 14 amino acids long. V lost 2 bases and J lost 3, with 11 bases in between. CDR3 in amino acids: CASSLNRESYEQYF. CDR3 DNA sequence: TGTGCCAGCAGCTTAAACAGAGAAAGCTACGAGCAGTACTTC.

This chain joins TRBV4-1 and TRBJ1-2; D call uncertain. Per germline, CDR1 MGHRA and CDR2 YSYEKL. CDR3 length: 16 amino acids. Trimming pared 1 base from V and 2 bases from J, leaving 14 bases between. The CDR3 DNA sequence: TGCGCCAGCAGCCAAGGTCACCCAGTCGGGAACTATGGCTACACCTTC. Amino acids: CASSQGHPVGNYGYTF.